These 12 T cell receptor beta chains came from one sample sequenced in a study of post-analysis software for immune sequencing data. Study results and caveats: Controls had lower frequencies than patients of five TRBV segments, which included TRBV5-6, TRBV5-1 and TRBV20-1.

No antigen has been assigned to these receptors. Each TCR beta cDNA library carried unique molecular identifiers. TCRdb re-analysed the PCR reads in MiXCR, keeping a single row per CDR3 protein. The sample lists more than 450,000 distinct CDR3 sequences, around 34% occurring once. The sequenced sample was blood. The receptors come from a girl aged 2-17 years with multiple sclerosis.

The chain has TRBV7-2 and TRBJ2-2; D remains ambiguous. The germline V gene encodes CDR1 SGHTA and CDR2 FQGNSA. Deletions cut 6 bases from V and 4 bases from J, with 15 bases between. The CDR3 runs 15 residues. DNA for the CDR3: TGTGCCAGCAGACGGACCTCAACGGGCACCGGGGAGCTGTTTTTT. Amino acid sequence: CASRRTSTGTGELFF.

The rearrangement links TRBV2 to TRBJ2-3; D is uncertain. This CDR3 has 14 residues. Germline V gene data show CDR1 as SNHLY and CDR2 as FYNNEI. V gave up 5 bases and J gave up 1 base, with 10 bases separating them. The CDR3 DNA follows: TGTGCCAGCAGTACCGATGCGGGCACAGATACGCAGTATTTT. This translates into CASSTDAGTDTQYF.

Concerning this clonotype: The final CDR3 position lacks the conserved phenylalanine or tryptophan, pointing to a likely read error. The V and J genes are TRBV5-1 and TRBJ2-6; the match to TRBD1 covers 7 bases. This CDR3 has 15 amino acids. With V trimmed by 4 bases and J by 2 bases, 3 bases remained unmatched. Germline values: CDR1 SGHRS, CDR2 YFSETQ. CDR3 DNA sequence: TGCGCCAGCAGCCTAACAGGGGCTGGGGCCAACGTCCTGACTTGC. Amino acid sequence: CASSLTGAGANVLTC.

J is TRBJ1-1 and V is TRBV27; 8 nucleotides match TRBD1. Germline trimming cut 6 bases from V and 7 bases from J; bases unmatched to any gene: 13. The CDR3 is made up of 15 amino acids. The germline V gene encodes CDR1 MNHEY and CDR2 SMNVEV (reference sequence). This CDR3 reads CASRQIIRGLDEAFF. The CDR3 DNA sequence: TGTGCCAGCAGGCAAATAATCAGGGGGCTTGATGAAGCTTTCTTT.

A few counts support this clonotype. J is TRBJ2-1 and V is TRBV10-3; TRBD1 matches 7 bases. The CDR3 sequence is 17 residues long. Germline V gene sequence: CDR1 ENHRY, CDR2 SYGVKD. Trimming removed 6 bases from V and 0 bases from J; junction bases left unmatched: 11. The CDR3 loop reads CAIRSTNRGNSYNEQFF. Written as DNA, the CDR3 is TGTGCCATCAGGTCTACCAACAGGGGAAACTCCTACAATGAGCAGTTCTTC.

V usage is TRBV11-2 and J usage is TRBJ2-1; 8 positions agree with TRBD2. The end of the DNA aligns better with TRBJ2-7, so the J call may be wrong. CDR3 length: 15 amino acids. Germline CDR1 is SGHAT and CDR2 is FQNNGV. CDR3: CASSSAGGVYNEQYF. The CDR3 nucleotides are TGTGCCAGCAGTTCCGCCGGGGGGGTATACAATGAGCAGTACTTC.

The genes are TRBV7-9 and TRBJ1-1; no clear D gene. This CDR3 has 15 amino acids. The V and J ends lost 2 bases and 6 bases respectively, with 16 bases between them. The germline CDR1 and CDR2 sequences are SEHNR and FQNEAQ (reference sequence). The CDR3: CASSLWRGRIPEAFF. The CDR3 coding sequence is TGTGCCAGCAGCTTATGGCGGGGTCGGATCCCTGAAGCTTTCTTT.

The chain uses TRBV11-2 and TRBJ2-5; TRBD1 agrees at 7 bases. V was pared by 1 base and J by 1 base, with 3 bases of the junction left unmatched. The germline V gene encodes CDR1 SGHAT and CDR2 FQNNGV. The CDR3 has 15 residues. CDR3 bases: TGTGCCAGCAGCTTAGGGACAGGATTCCAAGAGACCCAGTACTTC. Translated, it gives CASSLGTGFQETQYF.

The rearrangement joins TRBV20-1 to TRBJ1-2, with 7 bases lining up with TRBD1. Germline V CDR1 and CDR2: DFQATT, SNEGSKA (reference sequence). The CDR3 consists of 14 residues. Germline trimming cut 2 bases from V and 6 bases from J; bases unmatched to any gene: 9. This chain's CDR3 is CSARQEGGGHGYTF. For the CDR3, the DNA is TGCAGTGCTAGACAGGAGGGAGGGGGCCATGGCTACACCTTC.

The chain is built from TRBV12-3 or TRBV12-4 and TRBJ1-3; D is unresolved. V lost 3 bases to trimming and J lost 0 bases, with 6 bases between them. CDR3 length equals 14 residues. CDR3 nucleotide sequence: TGTGCCAGCAGTTTTGATATCTCTGGAAACACCATATATTTT. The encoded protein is CASSFDISGNTIYF.

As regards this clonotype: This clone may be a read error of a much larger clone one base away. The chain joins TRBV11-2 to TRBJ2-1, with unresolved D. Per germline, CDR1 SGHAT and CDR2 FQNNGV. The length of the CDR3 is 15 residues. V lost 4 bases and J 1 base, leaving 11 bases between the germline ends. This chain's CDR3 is CASSSCRKSYNEQFF. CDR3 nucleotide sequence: TGTGCCAGCAGCTCCTGTCGGAAGTCCTACAATGAGCAGTTCTTC.

CDR3 protein: CASSYRLGSNEQFF. CDR3 nucleotide sequence: TGTGCCAGCAGCTACCGACTAGGCTCAAATGAGCAGTTCTTC. The chain uses TRBV11-3 and TRBJ2-1; possibly TRBD2 for D (6 bases). The CDR3 covers 14 residues. The germline gives CDR1 SGHNT, CDR2 YENEEA. Trimming shortened V by 4 bases and J by 7 bases, and 14 bases separated the two germline ends.